This T cell receptor beta chain appears in the sequencing data of a study of T cell repertoires in cytomegalovirus infection. Study-wide background: The public TCR beta signatures pointed to both CMV infection and matching HLA type.

A note on this clonotype: Its antigen is as yet unknown.

Study-wide findings and caveats: HLA-C-restricted CMV clonotypes gave the most frequent clonotype in two of eight donors. There were carriers of CMV plus the relevant HLA, and cumulative public TCR beta family frequency identified them.

MiXCR, applied by TCRdb to the reads, yields one record per CDR3 protein. The sample lists 57,000 or so distinct CDR3 sequences, about 33% occurring once. The CDR3 has 15 amino acids. The germline V gene encodes CDR1 SGHTA and CDR2 FQGNSA. The germline V and J ends were trimmed by 6 bases and 1 base, with 13 bases remaining between them. The sequenced sample was PBMCs, sequenced either directly or after in vitro stimulation (not recorded which). The sequence was obtained from a human donor in good health (CMV status not recorded). Some clones in this sample may be carry-over from other donors' samples. The V and J genes are TRBV7-2 and TRBJ2-1; TRBD2 is a possible D gene (6 bases). The DNA for the CDR3 is TGTGCCAGCAGTCCGAGCGGGCCTTCCTACAATGAGCAGTTCTTC. This codes for CASSPSGPSYNEQFF.